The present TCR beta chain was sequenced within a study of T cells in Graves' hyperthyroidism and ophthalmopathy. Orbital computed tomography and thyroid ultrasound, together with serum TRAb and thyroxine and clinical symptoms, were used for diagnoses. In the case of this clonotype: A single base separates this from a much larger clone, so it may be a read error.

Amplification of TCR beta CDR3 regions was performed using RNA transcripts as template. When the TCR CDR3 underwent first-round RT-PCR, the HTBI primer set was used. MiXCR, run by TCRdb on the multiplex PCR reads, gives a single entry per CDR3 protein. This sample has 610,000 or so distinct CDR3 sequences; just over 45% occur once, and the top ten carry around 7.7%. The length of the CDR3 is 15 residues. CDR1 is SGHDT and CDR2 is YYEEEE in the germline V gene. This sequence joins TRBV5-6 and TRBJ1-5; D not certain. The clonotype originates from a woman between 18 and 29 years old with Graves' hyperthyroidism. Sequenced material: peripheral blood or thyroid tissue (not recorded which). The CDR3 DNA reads TGTGCCAGCAGCTTGAACGGAGCTCATGGTCAGCCCCGGCATTTT. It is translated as CASSLNGAHGQPRHF.